What follows are 3 T cell receptor beta chains derived from one specimen sequenced in a study of blood T cells in healthy people across ages. Combining a sample-barcoded 5' primer with a J-beta primer mix, a second PCR ran for roughly 7 to 11 cycles. MiXCR, run by TCRdb on the 5' RACE reads, gives a single entry per CDR3 protein. The table includes some 370,000 distinct CDR3 sequences, approximately 47% detected once. Sequencing was done on a sample of blood. Receptor source: a man between 60 and 75 years old in good health.

The sample holds a few counts of this clonotype. V gene TRBV7-2 combines with J gene TRBJ2-4; 7 positions match TRBD2. V gave up 5 bases and J gave up 15 bases; unmatched junction bases: 19. CDR1 is SGHTA, CDR2 FQGNSA, per germline. The length of the CDR3 is 15 residues. The CDR3 is CASSVGWTSGKRRYF. The CDR3 nucleotides are TGTGCCAGCAGCGTAGGATGGACTAGTGGAAAAAGGCGGTACTTC.

The chain uses TRBV20-1 and TRBJ1-2, with 7 nucleotides matching TRBD1. CDR1 DFQATT and CDR2 SNEGSKA come from the germline V gene (reference sequence). The CDR3 runs 12 residues. With V trimmed by 5 bases and J by 2 bases, 2 bases remained unmatched. CDR3: CSAGGQNYGYTF. The CDR3 DNA reads TGCAGTGCTGGGGGACAGAACTATGGCTACACCTTC.

This clonotype was recorded at least ten times. V gene TRBV4-3 combines with J gene TRBJ2-7; 11 nucleotides match TRBD1. CDR1 and CDR2 from the germline V gene are LGHNA and YSLEER. This CDR3 has 15 residues. J was trimmed by 7 bases and V by 4 bases; bases with no gene match: 9. CDR3 loop: CASSPHSGTGGEQYF. CDR3 nucleotide sequence: TGCGCCAGCAGCCCTCACTCCGGGACAGGGGGTGAGCAGTACTTC.